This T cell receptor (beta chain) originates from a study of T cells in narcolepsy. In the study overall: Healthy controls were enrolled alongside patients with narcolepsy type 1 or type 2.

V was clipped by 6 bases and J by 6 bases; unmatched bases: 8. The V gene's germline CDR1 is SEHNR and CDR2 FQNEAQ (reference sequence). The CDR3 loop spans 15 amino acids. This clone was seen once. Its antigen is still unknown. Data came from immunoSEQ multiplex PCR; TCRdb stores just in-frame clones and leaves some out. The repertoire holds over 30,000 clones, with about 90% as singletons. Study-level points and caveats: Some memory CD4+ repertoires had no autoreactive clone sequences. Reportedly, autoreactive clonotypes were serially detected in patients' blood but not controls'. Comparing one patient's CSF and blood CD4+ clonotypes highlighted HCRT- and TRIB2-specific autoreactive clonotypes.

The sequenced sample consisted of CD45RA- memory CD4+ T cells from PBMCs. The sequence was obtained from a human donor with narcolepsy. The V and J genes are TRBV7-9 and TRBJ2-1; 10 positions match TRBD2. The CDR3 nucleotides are TGTGCCAGCAGACCGAGCGGGAGGGCCAGCAATGAGCAGTTCTTC. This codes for CASRPSGRASNEQFF.